The 30 T cell receptor beta chains reported below all come from one sample, sequenced in a study of monozygotic twins with inflammatory bowel disease. Each CDR3 protein gets one entry in TCRdb, which reprocessed the 5' RACE reads and gives no DNA. In total, the table holds around 450,000 distinct CDR3 sequences. The sample comprised blood. The receptors shown here come from a human donor with ulcerative colitis or Crohn's disease, or a healthy co-twin of an affected twin (not recorded which).

V usage is TRBV29-1 and J usage is TRBJ2-6. This CDR3 region has 13 residues. Germline assignment: CDR1 SQVTM and CDR2 ANQGSEA. The CDR3 loop is CSVDLPGANVLTF.

The chain employs TRBV27 and TRBJ2-5; TCRdb returns TRBD2, unconfirmable since there is no DNA. The germline gives CDR1 MNHEY, CDR2 SMNVEV (reference sequence). The CDR3 has 14 residues. This CDR3 reads CASSPSSEEETQYF.

The rearrangement uses TRBV12-3 or TRBV12-4 and TRBJ2-5; lacking DNA, the TRBD2 call made by TCRdb goes unchecked. The CDR3 spans 14 residues. The CDR3 spells CASSREVLKETQYF.

The V gene is TRBV12-3 or TRBV12-4, the J gene TRBJ1-5; TCRdb picks TRBD1, but there is no DNA to check that call. This CDR3 comprises 14 residues. CDR3 protein: CASTMTGGGQPQHF.

This chain links TRBV20-1 with TRBJ2-2; lacking DNA, the TRBD1 call made by TCRdb goes unchecked. This CDR3 has 16 amino acids. Germline V lookup: CDR1 DFQATT, CDR2 SNEGSKA (reference sequence). Here the CDR3 reads CSAPRGGGLNTGELFF.

The chain links TRBV15 to TRBJ2-3; with no DNA, the TCRdb D assignment of TRBD2 cannot be verified. The length of the CDR3 is 15 residues. From germline, CDR1 is LNHNV and CDR2 YYDKDF (reference sequence). The CDR3 protein is CATSRGGGGTDTQYF.

The genes are TRBV6-1 and TRBJ1-6; TCRdb returns TRBD1, unconfirmable since there is no DNA. Germline-derived CDR1 and CDR2 are MNHNS and SASEGT. The CDR3 totals 14 residues. CDR3 sequence: CASRSGTGDSPLHF.

J is TRBJ2-1 and V is TRBV7-9. There are 15 residues in the CDR3. CDR1 is SEHNR, CDR2 FQNEAQ, per germline (reference sequence). The CDR3 reads CASSLKAVSYNEQFF.

The chain couples TRBV5-4 to TRBJ1-4; the D call of TRBD1 rests on TCRdb alone, since no DNA is present to check it. The CDR3 length is 15 residues. In germline, CDR1 is SGHNT, CDR2 YYREEE (reference sequence). This CDR3 reads CASSLKQGGNEKLFF.

The rearrangement links TRBV10-3 to TRBJ1-1; checking the TCRdb D call of TRBD1 is not possible without DNA. CDR3 length: 12 residues. Per the germline V gene, CDR1 is ENHRY and CDR2 is SYGVKD. The chain's CDR3 is CAISEQGGKAFF.

The chain uses TRBV10-3 and TRBJ2-1; TCRdb picks TRBD2, but there is no DNA to check that call. This CDR3 comprises 15 residues. Germline lookup yields CDR1 ENHRY and CDR2 SYGVKD. This CDR3 reads CAISFSGRGEDEQFF.

The chain uses TRBV12-3 or TRBV12-4 and TRBJ2-3; with no DNA, the TCRdb D assignment of TRBD1 cannot be verified. The length of the CDR3 is 16 residues. The CDR3 protein is CASSSQVSRGTDTQYF.

V is TRBV2 and J is TRBJ1-4; there is no DNA to check the TCRdb D call of TRBD1. The CDR3 has 13 residues. Germline CDR1 reads SNHLY; CDR2 reads FYNNEI. This CDR3 is CASTVRTGEKLFF. Full variable domain (outside the CDR3, taken from reference TRBV2 and TRBJ1-4): EPEVTQTPSHQVTQMGQEVILRCVPISNHLYFYWYRQILGQKVEFLVSFYNNEISEKSEIFDDQFSVERPDGSNFTLKIRSTKLEDSAMYFCASTVRTGEKLFFGSGTQLSVL.

This chain uses TRBV7-9 with TRBJ2-1; the D call of TRBD1 rests on TCRdb alone, since no DNA is present to check it. CDR3 length: 14 amino acids. Germline V gives CDR1 SEHNR, CDR2 FQNEAQ (reference sequence). CDR3 amino acids: CASSPGGIYNEQFF.

The chain joins TRBV7-3 to TRBJ2-6. In germline, CDR1 is SGHTA, CDR2 FQGTGA. The CDR3 sequence is 15 residues long. This CDR3 reads CASSADVSGANVLTF.

J is TRBJ2-1 and V is TRBV5-6; TCRdb picks TRBD2, but there is no DNA to check that call. The length of the CDR3 is 15 residues. Germline V gives CDR1 SGHDT, CDR2 YYEEEE. The CDR3 sequence: CASLYGTANYNEQFF.

The chain links TRBV7-9 to TRBJ2-5; TCRdb designates TRBD1, a call that cannot be tested without DNA. The CDR3 covers 14 residues. Germline CDR1 is SEHNR and CDR2 is FQNEAQ (reference sequence). CDR3 protein: CASSLSGGPETQYF.

The chain carries TRBV6-1 and TRBJ2-4. CDR3 length: 12 residues. Germline lookup yields CDR1 MNHNS and CDR2 SASEGT. CDR3 sequence: CASSETGNIQYF.

This rearrangement joins TRBV14 to TRBJ2-3. CDR3 size: 15 residues. Germline CDR1 is SGHDN and CDR2 is FVKESK. The CDR3 protein is CASNRGGWGSDTQYF.

This sequence joins TRBV11-2 and TRBJ2-1; TCRdb names TRBD2, which stays unverified in the absence of DNA. This CDR3 spans 15 amino acids. Germline lookup yields CDR1 SGHAT and CDR2 FQNNGV. CDR3 region: CASRLAVYSYNEQFF.

This CDR3 reads CASSPQGAPSYEQYF. This chain connects TRBV18 to TRBJ2-7; the D call from TCRdb, TRBD1, cannot be confirmed without DNA. The CDR3 contains 15 residues. Looked up from germline, CDR1 is KGHSH and CDR2 is LQKENI.

The J gene is TRBJ2-7, the V gene TRBV7-8. Germline-derived CDR1 and CDR2 are SGHVS and FQNEAQ. The CDR3 extends over 13 amino acids. This CDR3 is CASSLARVYEQYF.

The chain is built from TRBV6-1 and TRBJ2-6; as DNA is missing, the TRBD1 call by TCRdb cannot be tested. The CDR3 consists of 16 residues. In germline, CDR1 is MNHNS, CDR2 SASEGT. This CDR3 reads CASSEWALSGANVLTF.

The V gene is TRBV7-9, the J gene TRBJ2-3. CDR3 length: 15 amino acids. Germline V gene data show CDR1 as SEHNR and CDR2 as FQNEAQ (reference sequence). CDR3 region: CASSLSRPSTDTQYF. The variable domain in full, with the rest retrieved from reference TRBV7-9 and TRBJ2-3, is DTGVSQNPRHKITKRGQNVTFRCDPISEHNRLYWYRQTLGQGPEFLTYFQNEAQLEKSRLLSDRFSAERPKGSFSTLEIQRTEQGDSAMYLCASSLSRPSTDTQYFGPGTRLTVL.

The chain links TRBV7-6 to TRBJ2-2. This CDR3 has 15 amino acids. Germline values: CDR1 SGHVS, CDR2 FNYEAQ. CDR3 residues: CASSIRSPGPGELFF.

V is TRBV5-6 and J is TRBJ1-2. Germline values: CDR1 SGHDT, CDR2 YYEEEE. This CDR3 comprises 14 residues. CDR3 amino acids: CASSLESRGTGYTF.

The V and J genes are TRBV18 and TRBJ1-1; TCRdb returns TRBD1, unconfirmable since there is no DNA. The CDR3 sequence is 15 residues long. Germline lookup yields CDR1 KGHSH and CDR2 LQKENI. The CDR3: CASSPQGTANTEAFF.

The genes are TRBV6-2 or TRBV6-3 and TRBJ2-6; TCRdb indicates TRBD2, and absent DNA this call remains unverified. The CDR3 consists of 17 residues. The germline V gene has CDR1 MNHEY and CDR2 SVGEGT. CDR3 protein: CASTPGLGLSGANVLTF.

V usage is TRBV19 and J usage is TRBJ2-1; TCRdb returns TRBD1, unconfirmable since there is no DNA. Germline V gene lookup returns CDR1 LNHDA and CDR2 SQIVND (reference sequence). This CDR3 region has 14 residues. This CDR3 is CASSIFGRGDEQFF.

V gene TRBV7-9 combines with J gene TRBJ1-1. Germline V lookup: CDR1 SEHNR, CDR2 FQNEAQ (reference sequence). The CDR3 contains 14 residues. CDR3 region: CASSWDIANTEAFF.